The 24 T cell receptor beta chains presented below share a single source sample, sequenced in a study of cytomegalovirus exposure and HLA in healthy donors (dated by TCRdb to 2016 to 2017). Libraries were prepared through the immunoSEQ multiplex PCR assay. The multiplex PCR relied on a mix of 60 forward primers for TCR Vbeta segments and 13 reverse primers for TCR Jbeta segments. What TCRdb holds here is the immuneACCESS table cut down to in-frame rearrangements. Part of the clones is not present; checked against another copy, under half of the missing clones reflect an unresolved V gene, and the others are unexplained. For this sample there are fewer than 110,000 clones; roughly 80% appear just once. 2% to 2.5% of the sample comes from the top ten. Sample: PBMCs. The receptor set was obtained from a man aged 30 to 39 in good health and CMV-seronegative.

V gene TRBV29-1 combines with J gene TRBJ2-4; D remains ambiguous. Germline V lookup: CDR1 SQVTM, CDR2 ANQGSEA. The CDR3 has 14 amino acids. Trimming cost V 4 bases and J 0 bases, with 10 bases left between them. The CDR3 sequence is CSVGSALAKNIQYF. CDR3 in DNA: TGCAGCGTTGGTTCAGCGCTAGCCAAAAACATTCAGTACTTC.

The J gene is TRBJ2-2, the V gene TRBV19, with 10 nucleotides matching TRBD2. The CDR3 length is 14 residues. The germline V gene encodes CDR1 LNHDA and CDR2 SQIVND (reference sequence). The ends lost 9 bases at V and 6 bases at J; junction bases unmatched: 7. CDR3 bases: TGTGCCAGCCTAGCGGGAGCAGGACCCGGGGAGCTGTTTTTT. Residues: CASLAGAGPGELFF.

This clone has a single count. The V gene is TRBV11-2, the J gene TRBJ1-2, with a weak D call TRBD1 (5 bases). CDR1 and CDR2 (germline): SGHAT, FQNNGV. The CDR3 length is 15 residues. V was cut by 5 bases and J by 2 bases, with 15 bases left in between. The CDR3 region has the DNA TGTGCCAGCAGCGCCCCCCAGGGTAGGAACTATGGCTACACCTTC. Translated: CASSAPQGRNYGYTF.

This sequence joins TRBV2 and TRBJ1-5, with 7 positions matching TRBD1. After removal of 7 bases from V and 9 bases from J, the junction contained 12 bases not matched to a gene. The germline CDR1 and CDR2 sequences are SNHLY and FYNNEI. This CDR3 has 14 amino acids. The CDR3, as DNA: TGTGCCAGCACCGGGACAGCCCGGGGGCCGCCCCAGCATTTT. Its translation: CASTGTARGPPQHF.

The rearrangement uses TRBV28 and TRBJ1-5; 11 bases line up with TRBD1. J lost 5 bases, V lost 0 bases, and 6 bases had no gene match. The CDR3 spans 17 residues. Germline CDR1 reads MDHEN; CDR2 reads SYDVKM. This CDR3 is CASSLWDRGRDDQPQHF. The CDR3 DNA follows: TGTGCCAGCAGTTTATGGGACAGGGGGCGCGATGATCAGCCCCAGCATTTT. Full variable domain (outside the CDR3, taken from reference TRBV28 and TRBJ1-5): DVKVTQSSRYLVKRTGEKVFLECVQDMDHENMFWYRQDPGLGLRLIYFSYDVKMKEKGDIPEGYSVSREKKERFSLILESASTNQTSMYLCASSLWDRGRDDQPQHFGDGTRLSIL.

This clone was counted only a few times. The chain couples TRBV7-2 to TRBJ2-7; a weak D match, TRBD1 (5 bases). This CDR3 has 13 residues. V gave up 8 bases and J gave up 5 bases, with 16 bases separating them. Per the germline V gene, CDR1 is SGHTA and CDR2 is FQGNSA. The CDR3 here is CASEGAGRHEQYF. As DNA, the CDR3 is TGTGCCAGCGAAGGGGCCGGCAGGCACGAGCAGTACTTC.

This sequence joins TRBV7-8 and TRBJ1-5; D unclear. V shed 5 bases and J shed 0 bases, with 17 bases lying between them. CDR3 size: 17 residues. The germline CDR1 and CDR2 sequences are SGHVS and FQNEAQ. CDR3 nucleotide sequence: TGTGCCAGCAGCCTGGGTGCAGGAACCTATAGCAATCAGCCCCAGCATTTT. Residues: CASSLGAGTYSNQPQHF.

The rearrangement uses TRBV2 and TRBJ2-3; 8 bases are shared with TRBD2. From germline, CDR1 is SNHLY and CDR2 FYNNEI. The J segment lost 4 bases and the V segment lost 5 bases, leaving 5 bases of the junction unmatched. The CDR3 is 14 residues long. The CDR3 sequence: CASSTDGGADTQYF. In DNA form, the CDR3 reads TGTGCCAGCAGTACGGACGGGGGGGCAGATACGCAGTATTTT.

V is TRBV6-4 and J is TRBJ1-2; the D gene is possibly TRBD1 (6 bases). Germline CDR1 is MRHNA and CDR2 is SNTAGT. V gave up 2 bases and J gave up 8 bases, with 18 bases separating them. The length of the CDR3 is 15 residues. The CDR3 DNA is TGTGCCAGCAGTGACGGGTCGACAGGCAGGGAGGGCTACACCTTC. Protein product: CASSDGSTGREGYTF.

The J gene is TRBJ2-5, the V gene TRBV29-1; D gene uncertain. V lost 2 bases and J lost 1, with 11 bases in between. This CDR3 is built from 14 residues. Germline V gene sequence: CDR1 SQVTM, CDR2 ANQGSEA. The CDR3 nucleotides are TGCAGCGTTGAAATCTCTACAGTCCAAGAGACCCAGTACTTC. Amino acid sequence: CSVEISTVQETQYF.

The sample holds one count of this clone. The chain combines TRBV30 with TRBJ1-5; tentatively, D is TRBD1 (6 bases). Germline lookup yields CDR1 GTSNPN and CDR2 SVGIG (reference sequence). The CDR3 contains 13 residues. Trimming took 0 bases from V and 5 from J, leaving 8 bases between them. CDR3 DNA sequence: TGTGCCTGGAGTGTACAGGGCCATCAGCCCCAGCATTTT. Translating gives CAWSVQGHQPQHF.

V usage is TRBV6-5 and J usage is TRBJ2-2; possibly TRBD2 for D (6 bases). The CDR3 length is 13 residues. Germline lookup yields CDR1 MNHEY and CDR2 SVGAGI. The germline V and J ends were trimmed by 6 bases and 6 bases, with 11 bases remaining between them. CDR3 loop: CASSSLAPGELFF. In DNA form, the CDR3 reads TGTGCCAGCAGCTCCCTAGCGCCCGGGGAGCTGTTTTTT.

This rearrangement joins TRBV20-1 to TRBJ2-1; maybe TRBD2 (5 bases). CDR3 length: 11 amino acids. V was pared by 3 bases and J by 12 bases, with 12 bases between. Germline CDR1 reads DFQATT; CDR2 reads SNEGSKA (reference sequence). The DNA for the CDR3 is TGCAGTGCTAGTGTTACGGACTGGCAGTTCTTC. Its protein product is CSASVTDWQFF.

As DNA, the CDR3 is TGTGCCAGCAGCCCCGACAGGGCAGAGACCCAGTACTTC. It is translated as CASSPDRAETQYF. The J gene is TRBJ2-5, the V gene TRBV7-3; 7 bases agree with TRBD1. This CDR3 contains 13 residues. Per the germline V gene, CDR1 is SGHTA and CDR2 is FQGTGA. The ends lost 5 bases at V and 4 bases at J; junction bases unmatched: 4.

This clone was seen only once. This chain uses TRBV5-8 with TRBJ1-3; no reliable D call. This CDR3 is built from 16 residues. Per germline, CDR1 SGHTS and CDR2 YDEGEE. The V and J ends lost 4 bases and 0 bases respectively, with 14 bases between them. The DNA of the CDR3 is TGTGCCAGCAGCCATTCCCTTACAAACTCTGGAAACACCATATATTTT. Translating gives CASSHSLTNSGNTIYF. The full variable domain, completed using reference TRBV5-8 and TRBJ1-3, is EAGVTQSPTHLIKTRGQQATLRCSPISGHTSVYWYQQALGLGLQFLLWYDEGEERNRGNFPPRFSGRQFPNYSSELNVNALELEDSALYLCASSHSLTNSGNTIYFGEGSWLTVV.

The rearrangement joins TRBV6-1 to TRBJ1-5; perhaps TRBD1 as D (5 bases). CDR1 is MNHNS, CDR2 SASEGT, per germline. V lost 1 base, J lost 6 bases, and 13 bases lay in between. CDR3 length equals 15 residues. This CDR3 reads CASSEGSAGRQPQHF. The CDR3 DNA reads TGTGCCAGCAGTGAAGGTTCGGCAGGGCGTCAGCCCCAGCATTTT.

The chain uses TRBV4-1 and TRBJ2-5, with 8 bases fitting TRBD2. The CDR3 consists of 15 residues. The V and J ends lost 4 bases and 5 bases, in that order; junction bases with no gene match: 9. Per germline, CDR1 MGHRA and CDR2 YSYEKL. The CDR3 is CASSPRDREGETQYF. DNA for the CDR3: TGCGCCAGCAGCCCACGGGACCGGGAGGGTGAGACCCAGTACTTC.

This clone was picked up one time. V is TRBV15 and J is TRBJ2-1, with unresolved D. CDR3 length equals 14 residues. Germline V lookup: CDR1 LNHNV, CDR2 YYDKDF (reference sequence). V lost 0 bases and J lost 8, with 11 bases in between. CDR3 sequence: CATSRDTYRDEQFF. CDR3 nucleotide sequence: TGTGCCACCAGCAGAGATACTTACCGGGATGAGCAGTTCTTC.

This chain joins TRBV9 and TRBJ2-1; a possible D gene is TRBD1 (7 bases). Trimming shortened V by 4 bases and J by 0 bases, and 20 bases separated the two germline ends. Germline values: CDR1 SGDLS, CDR2 YYNGEE. The CDR3 loop spans 18 amino acids. The CDR3: CASSPRGLGQSSYNEQFF. The CDR3 coding sequence is TGTGCCAGCAGCCCCCGGGGGCTGGGACAGAGCTCCTACAATGAGCAGTTCTTC. The full variable domain, rest sourced from reference TRBV9 and TRBJ2-1, is DSGVTQTPKHLITATGQRVTLRCSPRSGDLSVYWYQQSLDQGLQFLIQYYNGEERAKGNILERFSAQQFPDLHSELNLSSLELGDSALYFCASSPRGLGQSSYNEQFFGPGTRLTVL.

The V and J genes are TRBV9 and TRBJ1-3; D ambiguous. V lost 3 bases to trimming and J lost 0 bases, with 7 bases between them. The CDR3 sequence is 14 residues long. Germline V CDR1 and CDR2: SGDLS, YYNGEE. CDR3 DNA: TGTGCCAGCAGCGCACAGCACTCTGGAAACACCATATATTTT. Amino acids: CASSAQHSGNTIYF.

CDR3 bases: TGTGCCAGCAGCGCCAACGGGAACACTGAAGCTTTCTTT. Its translation is CASSANGNTEAFF. The chain couples TRBV9 to TRBJ1-1; no firm D call. The germline V and J ends were trimmed by 3 bases and 1 base, with 7 bases remaining between them. From germline, CDR1 is SGDLS and CDR2 YYNGEE. This CDR3 contains 13 residues. Drawing the rest from reference TRBV9 and TRBJ1-1, the complete variable domain is DSGVTQTPKHLITATGQRVTLRCSPRSGDLSVYWYQQSLDQGLQFLIQYYNGEERAKGNILERFSAQQFPDLHSELNLSSLELGDSALYFCASSANGNTEAFFGQGTRLTVV.

This clone was observed a few times. This chain uses TRBV14 with TRBJ2-7; D perhaps matches TRBD2 (6 bases). The CDR3 covers 16 residues. V was trimmed by 1 base and J by 5 bases, leaving 18 bases between them. CDR1 and CDR2 from the germline V gene are SGHDN and FVKESK. The CDR3 reads CASSQALGKGGNEQYF. The CDR3 bases are TGTGCCAGCAGCCAAGCCCTAGGGAAGGGCGGGAACGAGCAGTACTTC. The full variable domain, its missing parts supplied by reference TRBV14 and TRBJ2-7, is EAGVTQFPSHSVIEKGQTVTLRCDPISGHDNLYWYRRVMGKEIKFLLHFVKESKQDESGMPNNRFLAERTGGTYSTLKVQPAELEDSGVYFCASSQALGKGGNEQYFGPGTRLTVT.

This clone was counted once. V and J are TRBV10-1 and TRBJ2-2, with TRBD2 as a possible D gene (7 bases). The germline V gene encodes CDR1 WNHNN and CDR2 SYGVQD (reference sequence). This CDR3 is 15 amino acids long. The V and J ends lost 6 bases and 4 bases respectively, with 15 bases between them. CDR3 sequence reads: CASSATGRGTGELFF. DNA of the CDR3: TGCGCCAGCAGCGCTACAGGGAGGGGCACCGGGGAGCTGTTTTTT.

This clone has only one observation. The CDR3 nucleotides read TGTGCCAGCAGTGAAACCGGGACAGACTTCCAAGAGACCCAGTACTTC. It yields the protein CASSETGTDFQETQYF. The chain recombines TRBV25-1 with TRBJ2-5, with TRBD1 identical over 7 bases. CDR3 length: 16 residues. V lost 2 bases, J lost 1 base, and 7 bases stayed unmatched. The germline gives CDR1 MGHDK, CDR2 SYGVNS.